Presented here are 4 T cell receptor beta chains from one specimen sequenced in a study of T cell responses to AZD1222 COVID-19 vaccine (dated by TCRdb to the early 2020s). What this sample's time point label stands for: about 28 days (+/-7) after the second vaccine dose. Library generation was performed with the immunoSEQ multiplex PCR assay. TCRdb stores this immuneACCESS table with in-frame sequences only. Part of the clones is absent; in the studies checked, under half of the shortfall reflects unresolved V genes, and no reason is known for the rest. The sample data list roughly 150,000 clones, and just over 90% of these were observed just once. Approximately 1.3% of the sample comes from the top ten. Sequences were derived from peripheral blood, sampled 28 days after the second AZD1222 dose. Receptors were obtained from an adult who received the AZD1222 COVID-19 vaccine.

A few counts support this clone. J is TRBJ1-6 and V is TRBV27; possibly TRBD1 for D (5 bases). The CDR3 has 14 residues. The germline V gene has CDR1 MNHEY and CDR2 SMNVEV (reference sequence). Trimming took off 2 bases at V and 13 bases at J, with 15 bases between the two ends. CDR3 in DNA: TGTGCCAGCAGTTTAGGACATGGTAGCACTCCCCTCCACTTT. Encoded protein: CASSLGHGSTPLHF.

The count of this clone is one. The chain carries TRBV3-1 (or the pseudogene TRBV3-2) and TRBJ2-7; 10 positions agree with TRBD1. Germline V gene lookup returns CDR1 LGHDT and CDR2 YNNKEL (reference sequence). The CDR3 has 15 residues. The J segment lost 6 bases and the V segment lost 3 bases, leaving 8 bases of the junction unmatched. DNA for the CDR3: TGTGCCAGCAGCCACGGCGGGACAGGGGTATCCGAGCAGTACTTC. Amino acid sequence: CASSHGGTGVSEQYF.

CDR3 sequence: CASSQSTSGGARFSHEQFF. The CDR3 DNA reads as TGCGCCAGCAGCCAATCGACTAGCGGGGGGGCCCGATTTTCTCATGAGCAGTTCTTC. The chain is built from TRBV4-3 and TRBJ2-1, with 14 nucleotides matching TRBD2. V shed 2 bases and J 8 bases; nucleotides not matched to a gene: 14. The CDR3 runs 19 residues. Germline V lookup: CDR1 LGHNA, CDR2 YSLEER.

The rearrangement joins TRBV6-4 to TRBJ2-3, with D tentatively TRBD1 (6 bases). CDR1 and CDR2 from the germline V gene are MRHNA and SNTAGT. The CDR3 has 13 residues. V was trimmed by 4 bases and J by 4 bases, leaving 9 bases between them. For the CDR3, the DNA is TGTGCCAGCAGTGTTGAGGGGGCAGATACGCAGTATTTT. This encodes CASSVEGADTQYF.